These T cell receptor beta chains were read from a single sample in a study of technical replicates of blood from several donors. Produced via immunoSEQ multiplex PCR; TCRdb's table is partial and in-frame only. The sample records roughly 87,000 clones, around 96% being singletons. Sequenced: T cells isolated from PBMCs. Receptors originate from a human donor in good health. CDR3s include the opening cysteine and the closing phenylalanine or tryptophan. The order of the fields is V gene, J gene, CDR3 length, CDR3 protein.

v_call: TRBV18
j_call: TRBJ1-4
cdr3_length: 15
cdr3_aa: CASSLWPGGLEKLFF

v_call: TRBV14
j_call: TRBJ1-2
cdr3_length: 15
cdr3_aa: CASSQVEGETYGYTF

v_call: TRBV15
j_call: TRBJ1-1
cdr3_length: 12
cdr3_aa: CATSRVGGEAFF

v_call: TRBV28
j_call: TRBJ2-7
cdr3_length: 18
cdr3_aa: CASSLRWLAGTDSYEQYF

v_call: TRBV28
j_call: TRBJ1-3
cdr3_length: 17
cdr3_aa: CASSLPGQGATGNTIYF

v_call: TRBV6-5
j_call: TRBJ2-7
cdr3_length: 15
cdr3_aa: CASSPHGDRVYEQYF

v_call: TRBV2
j_call: TRBJ2-5
cdr3_length: 12
cdr3_aa: CASDRVGETQYF

v_call: TRBV29-1
j_call: TRBJ1-1
cdr3_length: 11
cdr3_aa: CSVDFQGLAFF

v_call: TRBV4-1
j_call: TRBJ2-3
cdr3_length: 18
cdr3_aa: CASSQLDTNHIPTDTQYF

v_call: TRBV30
j_call: TRBJ1-2
cdr3_length: 13
cdr3_aa: CAWKRTLNYGYTF